The next 32 T cell receptor beta chains were all read from a single sample in a study of cytomegalovirus exposure and HLA in healthy donors (dated by TCRdb to about 2017). Library preparation used the immunoSEQ multiplex PCR assay. The multiplex PCR relied on a mix of 60 forward primers for TCR Vbeta segments and 13 reverse primers for TCR Jbeta segments. TCRdb provides this immuneACCESS table in a form limited to in-frame rearrangements. Some clones are lacking; in checked studies, under half of them reflect an unresolved V gene, and why the rest are absent is not known. This sample's table lists fewer than 150,000 clones. The ten top clones hold 2% to 3% of the sample. The sample comprised PBMCs. The receptors stem from a man aged 40-49 years in good health and CMV-seronegative.

This chain uses TRBV19 with TRBJ2-1; tentatively, D is TRBD2 (5 bases). The CDR3 length is 15 residues. Germline loops: CDR1 LNHDA, CDR2 SQIVND (reference sequence). The V and J ends lost 2 bases and 2 bases respectively, with 10 bases between them. CDR3 amino acids: CASSIRTAPYNEQFF. DNA for the CDR3: TGTGCCAGTAGTATAAGGACTGCACCCTACAATGAGCAGTTCTTC. Drawing the rest from reference TRBV19 and TRBJ2-1, the complete variable domain is DGGITQSPKYLFRKEGQNVTLSCEQNLNHDAMYWYRQDPGQGLRLIYYSQIVNDFQKGDIAEGYSVSREKKESFPLTVTSAQKNPTAFYLCASSIRTAPYNEQFFGPGTRLTVL.

The J gene is TRBJ1-3, the V gene TRBV5-4; no firm D call. The CDR3 consists of 16 residues. Germline CDR1 is SGHNT and CDR2 is YYREEE (reference sequence). V was clipped by 4 bases and J by 0 bases, with 14 bases between them. In nucleotides, the CDR3 is TGTGCCAGCAGCCCAGAGGGTGATTTCTCTGGAAACACCATATATTTT. Its translation: CASSPEGDFSGNTIYF.

This chain joins TRBV5-1 and TRBJ2-2, with 12 bases aligning to TRBD1. Trimming cost V 7 bases and J 5 bases; bases outside gene matches: 12. Germline CDR1 is SGHRS and CDR2 is YFSETQ. The CDR3 contains 17 residues. The CDR3 nucleotides are TGCGCCAGCGAGGGACAGGGGGCGTTTCAGGGTACCGGGGAGCTGTTTTTT. Translating gives CASEGQGAFQGTGELFF.

The V call is TRBV29-1, the J call TRBJ2-5; the match to TRBD2 covers 10 bases. This CDR3 comprises 12 residues. CDR1 and CDR2 from the germline V gene are SQVTM and ANQGSEA. V lost 5 bases, J lost 3 bases, and 0 bases stayed unmatched. CDR3 protein: CSVSGGEETQYF. Written as DNA, the CDR3 is TGCAGCGTTAGCGGGGGGGAAGAGACCCAGTACTTC.

This sequence joins TRBV7-3 and TRBJ2-7; 7 positions agree with TRBD1. CDR1 and CDR2 (germline): SGHTA, FQGTGA. The CDR3 extends over 16 amino acids. The junction had 8 bases not matched to a gene; V was cut back by 1 base and J by 2 bases. CDR3 nucleotide sequence: TGTGCCAGCAGCTTAAAACCGGGACAGTCGACCTACGAGCAGTACTTC. Amino acid sequence: CASSLKPGQSTYEQYF.

The chain uses TRBV7-2 and TRBJ1-2, with D hard to call. The germline V and J ends were trimmed by 8 bases and 3 bases, with 16 bases remaining between them. The CDR3 sequence is 14 residues long. CDR1 is SGHTA and CDR2 is FQGNSA in the germline V gene. In DNA, the CDR3 is TGTGCCAGCGCGAATGGTGGCGGGGACTATGGCTACACCTTC. Its translation is CASANGGGDYGYTF.

The V and J genes are TRBV6-6 and TRBJ2-1; D call uncertain. Between the trimmed V and J ends, which lost 0 bases and 7 bases, there was a span of 13 bases. The length of the CDR3 is 15 residues. Germline V gene data show CDR1 as MNHNY and CDR2 as SVGAGI (reference sequence). In nucleotides, the CDR3 is TGTGCCAGCAGTTACTCGCTGATAAGCCGGAATGAGCAGTTCTTC. Translation gives CASSYSLISRNEQFF.

This chain links TRBV7-9 with TRBJ1-1, with D uncertain. In germline, CDR1 is SEHNR, CDR2 FQNEAQ (reference sequence). The CDR3 totals 12 residues. Trimming took 3 bases from V and 0 from J, leaving 2 bases between them. This CDR3 reads CASSFMNTEAFF. In DNA form, the CDR3 reads TGTGCCAGCAGCTTTATGAACACTGAAGCTTTCTTT. Supplemented by reference TRBV7-9 and TRBJ1-1, the full variable domain reads DTGVSQNPRHKITKRGQNVTFRCDPISEHNRLYWYRQTLGQGPEFLTYFQNEAQLEKSRLLSDRFSAERPKGSFSTLEIQRTEQGDSAMYLCASSFMNTEAFFGQGTRLTVV.

The chain has TRBV4-1 and TRBJ2-2; D is perhaps TRBD1 (5 bases). The CDR3 has 15 residues. Trimming left V 10 bases short and J 3 bases short, with 18 bases between. CDR1 MGHRA and CDR2 YSYEKL come from the germline V gene. The DNA of the CDR3 is TGCGCCACCAATTTAAGGGGCCCGGACACCGGGGAGCTGTTTTTT. It encodes CATNLRGPDTGELFF.

The chain is built from TRBV20-1 and TRBJ1-3; TRBD1 might be the D (6 bases). Deletions cut 6 bases from V and 3 bases from J, with 6 bases between. Per the germline V gene, CDR1 is DFQATT and CDR2 is SNEGSKA (reference sequence). This CDR3 comprises 11 residues. The CDR3 DNA sequence: TGCAGTGCCAGGGGTGGAAACACCATATATTTT. This sequence encodes CSARGGNTIYF.

This rearrangement joins TRBV11-3 to TRBJ2-7; no firm D call. Germline-derived CDR1 and CDR2 are SGHNT and YENEEA. This CDR3 spans 13 amino acids. Trimming removed 2 bases from V and 3 bases from J, with 8 bases in between. The CDR3: CASSLSPDYEQYF. CDR3 coding DNA: TGTGCCAGCAGCTTAAGTCCAGACTACGAGCAGTACTTC. The variable domain in full, with the rest retrieved from reference TRBV11-3 and TRBJ2-7, is EAGVVQSPRYKIIEKKQPVAFWCNPISGHNTLYWYLQNLGQGPELLIRYENEEAVDDSQLPKDRFSAERLKGVDSTLKIQPAELGDSAVYLCASSLSPDYEQYFGPGTRLTVT.

In DNA form, the CDR3 reads TGTGCCAGCGGACAGGCTAGTAACTATGGCTACACCTTC. Residues: CASGQASNYGYTF. The V call is TRBV25-1, the J call TRBJ1-2, with 7 bases that match TRBD1. The germline V gene encodes CDR1 MGHDK and CDR2 SYGVNS. J gave up 1 base and V 8 bases, and 4 bases lay outside the gene matches. CDR3 length equals 13 residues.

This chain links TRBV11-2 with TRBJ2-1, with 9 positions matching TRBD2. The CDR3 covers 15 residues. Germline values: CDR1 SGHAT, CDR2 FQNNGV. The V and J ends lost 6 bases and 3 bases, in that order; junction bases with no gene match: 6. CDR3 residues: CASRSLAGNYNEQFF. In DNA, the CDR3 is TGTGCCAGCAGATCTCTAGCGGGGAACTACAATGAGCAGTTCTTC.

This rearrangement joins TRBV5-1 to TRBJ2-5; a possible D gene is TRBD1 (6 bases). V lost 2 bases and J 1 base, leaving 12 bases between the germline ends. Germline assignment: CDR1 SGHRS and CDR2 YFSETQ. The CDR3 contains 15 residues. The CDR3 here is CASSFLRQVQETQYF. The CDR3 DNA is TGCGCCAGCAGCTTCCTTAGACAGGTCCAAGAGACCCAGTACTTC. The full variable domain, rest sourced from reference TRBV5-1 and TRBJ2-5, is KAGVTQTPRYLIKTRGQQVTLSCSPISGHRSVSWYQQTPGQGLQFLFEYFSETQRNKGNFPGRFSGRQFSNSRSEMNVSTLELGDSALYLCASSFLRQVQETQYFGPGTRLLVL.

The V and J genes are TRBV11-2 and TRBJ2-7; D unclear. Trimming removed 5 bases from V and 0 bases from J, with 11 bases in between. This CDR3 spans 14 amino acids. CDR1 SGHAT and CDR2 FQNNGV come from the germline V gene. This chain's CDR3 is CASSPLESSYEQYF. DNA for the CDR3: TGTGCCAGCAGCCCCCTTGAGAGCTCCTACGAGCAGTACTTC.

CDR3 sequence: CASSPGQVLGGYTF. CDR3 sequence (DNA): TGTGCCAGCAGCCCCGGACAGGTACTAGGTGGCTACACCTTC. The rearrangement uses TRBV11-2 and TRBJ1-2, with TRBD1 identical over 7 bases. Germline-derived CDR1 and CDR2 are SGHAT and FQNNGV. The CDR3 length is 14 residues. The ends lost 5 bases at V and 7 bases at J; junction bases unmatched: 10.

V is TRBV10-3 and J is TRBJ1-2; D unclear. The CDR3 is made up of 12 amino acids. Between the trimmed V and J ends, which lost 0 bases and 7 bases, there was a span of 6 bases. CDR1 ENHRY and CDR2 SYGVKD come from the germline V gene. The CDR3 DNA is TGTGCCATCAGTGAGTCAGGGAGTGGCTACACCTTC. Residues: CAISESGSGYTF.

The chain joins TRBV15 to TRBJ1-5; D is perhaps TRBD1 (6 bases). Germline values: CDR1 LNHNV, CDR2 YYDKDF (reference sequence). The CDR3 has 15 amino acids. The V end was cut by 1 base, the J end by 2 bases, with 9 bases between. The CDR3 reads CATSRGTVGNQPQHF. The CDR3 region has the DNA TGTGCCACCAGCAGAGGGACAGTAGGCAATCAGCCCCAGCATTTT.

J is TRBJ1-6 and V is TRBV15; possibly TRBD1 for D (5 bases). V was cut by 5 bases and J by 9 bases, with 20 bases left in between. The CDR3 has 16 residues. Germline assignment: CDR1 LNHNV and CDR2 YYDKDF (reference sequence). The CDR3 reads CATSPRAGTEGSPLHF. Written as DNA, the CDR3 is TGTGCCACCAGCCCCCGAGCCGGGACGGAGGGTTCACCCCTCCACTTT. Complete variable domain (other parts from reference TRBV15 and TRBJ1-6): DAMVIQNPRYQVTQFGKPVTLSCSQTLNHNVMYWYQQKSSQAPKLLFHYYDKDFNNEADTPDNFQSRRPNTSFCFLDIRSPGLGDTAMYLCATSPRAGTEGSPLHFGNGTRLTVT.

CDR3 loop: CASSHPFSGTANTGELFF. CDR3 DNA: TGTGCCAGCAGCCATCCCTTTTCAGGGACAGCGAACACCGGGGAGCTGTTTTTT. This rearrangement joins TRBV4-2 to TRBJ2-2; TRBD1 agrees at 7 bases. After removal of 3 bases from V and 0 bases from J, the junction contained 10 bases not matched to a gene. Germline V lookup: CDR1 LGHNA, CDR2 YNFKEQ. CDR3 length equals 18 residues.

The J gene is TRBJ1-1, the V gene TRBV12-5; a possible D gene is TRBD1 (5 bases). V was trimmed by 4 bases and J by 10 bases, leaving 13 bases between them. From germline, CDR1 is LGHNT and CDR2 FRNRAP. The CDR3 runs 12 residues. CDR3 DNA sequence: TGTGCTAGTGGTTGGGGCACAGATTTAGCTTTCTTT. Translated: CASGWGTDLAFF.

This chain joins TRBV2 and TRBJ2-1; 8 positions match TRBD1. Germline V CDR1 and CDR2: SNHLY, FYNNEI. The CDR3 loop spans 16 amino acids. J was trimmed by 0 bases and V by 1 base; bases with no gene match: 2. The DNA for the CDR3 is TGTGCCAGCAGTGAAGACAGGGGGAGCTCCTACAATGAGCAGTTCTTC. Protein product: CASSEDRGSSYNEQFF.

J is TRBJ1-3 and V is TRBV4-3, with D perhaps TRBD1 (5 bases). The CDR3 consists of 15 residues. With 1 base removed from V and 4 bases from J, the gap between germline ends came to 11 bases. CDR1 is LGHNA and CDR2 is YSLEER in the germline V gene. In DNA, the CDR3 is TGCGCCAGCAGCCAAGTTGGGGGGAGCGGAAACACCATATATTTT. This codes for CASSQVGGSGNTIYF.

The genes are TRBV28 and TRBJ2-7; a weak D match, TRBD2 (6 bases). The V gene's germline CDR1 is MDHEN and CDR2 SYDVKM. This CDR3 has 14 residues. V gave up 8 bases and J gave up 1 base, with 15 bases separating them. In DNA, the CDR3 is TGTGCCAGCTGCCGACCGGGAGCGTCCTACGAGCAGTACTTC. Protein product: CASCRPGASYEQYF.

The J gene is TRBJ1-1, the V gene TRBV4-2; D is undetermined. CDR1 is LGHNA and CDR2 is YNFKEQ in the germline V gene. This CDR3 comprises 15 residues. Trimming left V 3 bases short and J 8 bases short, with 19 bases between. CDR3 sequence (DNA): TGTGCCAGCAGCCATTCTGTGGCCCAGCGGGCCGAAGCTTTCTTT. It is translated as CASSHSVAQRAEAFF.

The chain joins TRBV15 to TRBJ1-4, with D hard to call. Between the trimmed V and J ends, which lost 7 bases and 4 bases, there was a span of 22 bases. This CDR3 is 17 amino acids long. Germline CDR1 is LNHNV and CDR2 is YYDKDF (reference sequence). CDR3 sequence: CATNRGRSPAGNEKLFF. The CDR3 nucleotides are TGTGCCACCAATCGGGGTCGATCGCCTGCCGGTAATGAAAAACTGTTTTTT.

This rearrangement joins TRBV10-3 to TRBJ2-1; 11 nucleotides match TRBD2. Germline-derived CDR1 and CDR2 are ENHRY and SYGVKD. With V trimmed by 3 bases and J by 7 bases, 5 bases remained unmatched. The CDR3 has 15 amino acids. The CDR3 spells CAISEVLAGDNEQFF. Written as DNA, the CDR3 is TGTGCCATCAGTGAAGTACTAGCGGGGGATAATGAGCAGTTCTTC.

The J gene is TRBJ2-2, the V gene TRBV5-1; 11 positions match TRBD2. The CDR3 sequence is 16 residues long. V shed 1 base, J shed 6 bases, and the junction held 5 bases outside the gene matches. The germline CDR1 and CDR2 sequences are SGHRS and YFSETQ. Here the CDR3 DNA reads TGCGCCAGCAGCTTGACTAGCGGGGGAACTGCCGGGGAGCTGTTTTTT. Translation gives CASSLTSGGTAGELFF.

This rearrangement joins TRBV18 to TRBJ2-3; no definite D call. Germline CDR1 KGHSH, CDR2 LQKENI. Trimming pared 4 bases from V and 4 bases from J, leaving 21 bases between. The CDR3 extends over 17 amino acids. CDR3 DNA: TGTGCCAGCTCACTTTACCGGGTCTCGATGGTCTCAGATACGCAGTATTTT. Its translation: CASSLYRVSMVSDTQYF.

V is TRBV7-2 and J is TRBJ1-6, with 9 bases lining up with TRBD1. CDR3 length equals 15 residues. CDR1 is SGHTA, CDR2 FQGNSA, per germline. Unmatched junction bases numbered 1, after V lost 0 bases and J lost 7 bases. CDR3 sequence: CASSLAGTGNSPLHF. DNA of the CDR3: TGTGCCAGCAGCTTAGCAGGGACAGGGAATTCACCCCTCCACTTT.

The DNA of the CDR3 is TGCGCCAGCAGCCTAAGCGGGGGGACCTACGAGCAGTACTTC. Protein product: CASSLSGGTYEQYF. V is TRBV5-1 and J is TRBJ2-7; 9 nucleotides line up with TRBD2. With V trimmed by 4 bases and J by 2 bases, 4 bases remained unmatched. The CDR3 consists of 14 residues. Germline CDR1 and CDR2: SGHRS and YFSETQ.

The rearrangement joins TRBV28 to TRBJ2-7; TRBD1 aligns across 7 bases. V lost 3 bases, J lost 3 bases, and 5 bases stayed unmatched. The V gene's germline CDR1 is MDHEN and CDR2 SYDVKM. CDR3 length: 14 residues. In nucleotides, the CDR3 is TGTGCCAGCAGTTTGACAGGGAAGGGCTACGAGCAGTACTTC. This sequence encodes CASSLTGKGYEQYF.